The rows below give T cell receptor beta chains drawn from one sample of a study of T cells in Graves' hyperthyroidism and ophthalmopathy. TCRdb redid the calling of the multiplex PCR reads with MiXCR, one entry per CDR3 protein. The sample yields around 760,000 distinct CDR3 sequences, just over 35% seen once. The specimen sequenced was blood. The source of these receptors is a woman in her thirties or forties with Graves' hyperthyroidism. Both conserved end residues are part of each CDR3. A D gene is named only where the DNA matches it firmly. Where a row states a size, it is once, few, many or the class of an expanded clone; other rows omit it.

j_gene: TRBJ1-1
d_gene: .
v_gene: TRBV29-1
abundance: many
CDR3aa: CSVEGARGLNTEAFF
CDR3nt: TGCAGCGTTGAAGGGGCCCGAGGCCTGAACACTGAAGCTTTCTTT

j_gene: TRBJ2-3
d_gene: TRBD2
v_gene: TRBV11-2
abundance: .
CDR3aa: CASRDGGGERTDTQYF
CDR3nt: TGTGCCAGCAGAGACGGCGGGGGGGAACGCACAGATACGCAGTATTTT

j_gene: TRBJ1-2
d_gene: .
v_gene: TRBV6-5
abundance: many
CDR3aa: CASNQDNYGYTF
CDR3nt: TGTGCCAGCAACCAGGATAACTATGGCTACACCTTC

j_gene: TRBJ1-2
d_gene: .
v_gene: TRBV28
abundance: few
CDR3aa: CASSLLVDGYTF
CDR3nt: TGTGCCAGCAGTTTATTGGTAGATGGCTACACCTTC

j_gene: TRBJ1-1
d_gene: .
v_gene: TRBV19
abundance: .
CDR3aa: CASSIDPGSNTEAFF
CDR3nt: TGTGCCAGTAGTATAGATCCCGGCAGCAACACTGAAGCTTTCTTT

j_gene: TRBJ1-1
d_gene: .
v_gene: TRBV10-3
abundance: few
CDR3aa: CAHRNTVGQSTEAFF
CDR3nt: TGTGCCCACCGAAATACCGTCGGACAGTCCACTGAAGCTTTCTTT

j_gene: TRBJ1-1
d_gene: TRBD1
v_gene: TRBV2
abundance: .
CDR3aa: CASTSRQGQNTEAFF
CDR3nt: TGTGCCAGCACATCCCGACAGGGCCAGAACACTGAAGCTTTCTTT

j_gene: TRBJ1-1
d_gene: .
v_gene: TRBV2
abundance: many
CDR3aa: CASRKQGRTEAFF
CDR3nt: TGTGCCAGCAGAAAACAGGGTAGGACTGAAGCTTTCTTT

j_gene: TRBJ1-1
d_gene: TRBD1
v_gene: TRBV7-8
abundance: .
CDR3aa: CASTDRAKAFF
CDR3nt: TGTGCCAGCACCGACAGGGCCAAAGCTTTCTTT

j_gene: TRBJ2-5
d_gene: TRBD2
v_gene: TRBV6-5
abundance: few
CDR3aa: CASSYLLAEETQYF
CDR3nt: TGTGCCAGCAGTTACTTACTAGCGGAAGAGACCCAGTACTTC

j_gene: TRBJ1-5
d_gene: .
v_gene: TRBV2
abundance: many
CDR3aa: CASSEDGDSQPQHF
CDR3nt: TGTGCCAGCAGTGAAGATGGAGACAGCCAGCCCCAGCATTTT